The 2 T cell receptor beta chains below come from one sample, sequenced in a study of shared clonotypes between healthy human individuals. The table came from immunoSEQ multiplex PCR; TCRdb's copy has only in-frame clones and leaves some out. The repertoire consists of hundreds of thousands of clones, with about 96% occurring once and the leading ten covering less than 0.12%. CD45RO-negative, CCR7-positively selected cells formed the naive CD8 fraction, excluding terminally differentiated effector memory CD45RA+ cells. Material for sequencing was naive CD8+ T cells sorted from blood. The receptors stem from a woman in her twenties or thirties in good health.

The chain recombines TRBV5-1 with TRBJ1-1; D is uncertain. The ends were cut back, 5 bases at V and 4 bases at J, with 15 bases in the middle. CDR1 and CDR2 from the germline V gene are SGHRS and YFSETQ. The CDR3 is 14 amino acids. The CDR3 sequence is CASRLGTSGTEAFF. In DNA form, the CDR3 reads TGCGCCAGCAGATTAGGTACTTCGGGCACTGAAGCTTTCTTT. Supplemented by reference TRBV5-1 and TRBJ1-1, the full variable domain reads KAGVTQTPRYLIKTRGQQVTLSCSPISGHRSVSWYQQTPGQGLQFLFEYFSETQRNKGNFPGRFSGRQFSNSRSEMNVSTLELGDSALYLCASRLGTSGTEAFFGQGTRLTVV.

V gene TRBV4-1 combines with J gene TRBJ2-5; the D gene is possibly TRBD1 (5 bases). This CDR3 comprises 18 residues. V lost 4 bases and J lost 3, with 24 bases in between. CDR1 and CDR2 from the germline V gene are MGHRA and YSYEKL. Written as DNA, the CDR3 is TGCGCCAGCAGCCCCGGCCCCTCAGGCGTGGGGCCAAAAGAGACCCAGTACTTC. This encodes CASSPGPSGVGPKETQYF.